This T cell receptor (beta chain) was found in a study of cytomegalovirus exposure and HLA in healthy donors. Sequencing used immunoSEQ multiplex PCR; TCRdb keeps in-frame clones, though not all of them. The top ten hold approximately 2.5% of the sample, which has roughly 250,000 clones, roughly 89% seen once. With V trimmed by 7 bases and J by 8 bases, 13 bases remained unmatched. The CDR3 spans 15 residues. In germline, CDR1 is SEHNR, CDR2 FQNEAQ (reference sequence). The source of this sequence is a man aged 18 to 30 in good health and CMV-seronegative. The rearrangement links TRBV7-9 to TRBJ2-2, with 7 bases identical to TRBD1. Sequenced material: PBMCs. CDR3: CASTGQGQARGELFF. CDR3 DNA sequence: TGTGCCAGCACCGGGCAAGGACAGGCTAGAGGGGAGCTGTTTTTT.